The sequence of this TCR beta chain was determined in a study of cytotoxic CD8 clonotypes in ibrutinib-treated CLL. Here immunoSEQ multiplex PCR was the method, and the copy in TCRdb shows in-frame clones only, minus some. This sample yields about 300,000 clones, of which less than 85% are seen a single time; around 6% belongs to the top ten. Study-wide results and caveats: Upon ibrutinib response clonality rose, and upon progression it fell back toward baseline.

With respect to this clone: Its antigen is unidentified.

The CDR3 is 14 amino acids. Trimming shortened V by 9 bases and J by 2 bases, and 15 bases separated the two germline ends. Germline-derived CDR1 and CDR2 are SGHTA and FQGNSA. The chain employs TRBV7-2 and TRBJ2-3, with D unclear. This clonotype was obtained from a human donor with chronic lymphocytic leukemia. Source: PBMCs, taken at disease progression, from a patient treated with ibrutinib. The CDR3 sequence: CASARNGYTDTQYF. CDR3 sequence (DNA): TGTGCCAGTGCGAGGAACGGATACACAGATACGCAGTATTTT. The full variable domain, completed using reference TRBV7-2 and TRBJ2-3, is GAGVSQSPSNKVTEKGKDVELRCDPISGHTALYWYRQSLGQGLEFLIYFQGNSAPDKSGLPSDRFSAERTGGSVSTLTIQRTQQEDSAVYLCASARNGYTDTQYFGPGTRLTVL.